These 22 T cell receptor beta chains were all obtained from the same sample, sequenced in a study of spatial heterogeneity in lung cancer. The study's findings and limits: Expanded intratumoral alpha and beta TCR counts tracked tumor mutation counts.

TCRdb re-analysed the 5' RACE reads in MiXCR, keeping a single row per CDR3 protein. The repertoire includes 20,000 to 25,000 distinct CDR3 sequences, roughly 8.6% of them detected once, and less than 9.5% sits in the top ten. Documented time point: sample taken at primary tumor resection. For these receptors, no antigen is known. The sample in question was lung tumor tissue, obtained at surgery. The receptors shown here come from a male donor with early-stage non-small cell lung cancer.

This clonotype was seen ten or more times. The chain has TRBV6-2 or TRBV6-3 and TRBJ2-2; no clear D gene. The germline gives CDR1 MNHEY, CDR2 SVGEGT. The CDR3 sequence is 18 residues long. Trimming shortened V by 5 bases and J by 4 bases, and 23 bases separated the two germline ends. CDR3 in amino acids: CASSPLIGFGAFTGELFF. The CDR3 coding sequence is TGTGCCAGCAGTCCCCTAATTGGTTTTGGAGCATTCACCGGGGAGCTGTTTTTT.

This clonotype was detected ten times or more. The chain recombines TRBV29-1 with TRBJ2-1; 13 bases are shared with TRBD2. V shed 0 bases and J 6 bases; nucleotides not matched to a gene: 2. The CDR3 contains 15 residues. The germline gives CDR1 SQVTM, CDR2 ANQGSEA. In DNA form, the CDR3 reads TGCAGCGTTGAAGACGGGACTAGCGGGATCAATGAGCAGTTCTTC. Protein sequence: CSVEDGTSGINEQFF.

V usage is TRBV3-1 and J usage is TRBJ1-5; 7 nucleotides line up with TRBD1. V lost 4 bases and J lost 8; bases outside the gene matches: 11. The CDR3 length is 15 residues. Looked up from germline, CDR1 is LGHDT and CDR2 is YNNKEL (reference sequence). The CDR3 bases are TGTGCCAGCAGCCGAACAGGGGCCCAAAGGGAGCCCCAGCATTTT. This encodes CASSRTGAQREPQHF.

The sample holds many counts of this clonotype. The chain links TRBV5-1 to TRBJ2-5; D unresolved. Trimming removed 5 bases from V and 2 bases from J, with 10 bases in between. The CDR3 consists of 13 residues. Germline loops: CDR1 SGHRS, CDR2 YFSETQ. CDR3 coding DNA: TGCGCCAGCAGACCCGGCAGGCAAGAGACCCAGTACTTC. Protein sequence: CASRPGRQETQYF. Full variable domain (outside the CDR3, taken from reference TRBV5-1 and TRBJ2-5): KAGVTQTPRYLIKTRGQQVTLSCSPISGHRSVSWYQQTPGQGLQFLFEYFSETQRNKGNFPGRFSGRQFSNSRSEMNVSTLELGDSALYLCASRPGRQETQYFGPGTRLLVL.

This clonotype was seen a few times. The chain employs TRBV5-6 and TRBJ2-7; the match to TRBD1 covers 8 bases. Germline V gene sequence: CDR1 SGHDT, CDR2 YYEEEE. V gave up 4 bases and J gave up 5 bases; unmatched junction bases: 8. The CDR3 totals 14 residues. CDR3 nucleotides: TGTGCCAGCAGCCCCGGACAGGGTGGTAACGAGCAGTACTTC. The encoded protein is CASSPGQGGNEQYF.

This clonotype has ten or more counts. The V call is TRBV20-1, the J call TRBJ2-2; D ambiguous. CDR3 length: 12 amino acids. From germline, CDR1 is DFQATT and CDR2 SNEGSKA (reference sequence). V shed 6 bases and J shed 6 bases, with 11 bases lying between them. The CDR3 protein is CSAPLPPGELFF. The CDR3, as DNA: TGCAGTGCACCCCTACCCCCCGGGGAGCTGTTTTTT.

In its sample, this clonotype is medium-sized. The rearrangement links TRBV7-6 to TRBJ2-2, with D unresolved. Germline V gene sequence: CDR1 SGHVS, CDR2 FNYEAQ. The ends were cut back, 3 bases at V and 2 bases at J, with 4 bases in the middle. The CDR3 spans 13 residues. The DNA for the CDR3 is TGTGCCAGCAGCTTCTCAAACACCGGGGAGCTGTTTTTT. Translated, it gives CASSFSNTGELFF.

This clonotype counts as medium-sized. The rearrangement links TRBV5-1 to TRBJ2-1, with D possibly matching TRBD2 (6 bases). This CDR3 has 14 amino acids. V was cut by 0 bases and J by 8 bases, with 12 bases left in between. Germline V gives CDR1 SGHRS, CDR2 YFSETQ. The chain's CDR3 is CASSLAGTRDEQFF. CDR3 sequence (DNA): TGCGCCAGCAGCTTGGCCGGGACTCGGGATGAGCAGTTCTTC.

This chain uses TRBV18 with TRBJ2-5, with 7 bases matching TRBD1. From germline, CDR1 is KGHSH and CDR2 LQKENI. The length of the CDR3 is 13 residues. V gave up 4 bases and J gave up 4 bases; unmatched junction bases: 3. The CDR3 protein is CASSLRQGETQYF. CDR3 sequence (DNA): TGTGCCAGCTCACTCCGACAGGGAGAGACCCAGTACTTC.

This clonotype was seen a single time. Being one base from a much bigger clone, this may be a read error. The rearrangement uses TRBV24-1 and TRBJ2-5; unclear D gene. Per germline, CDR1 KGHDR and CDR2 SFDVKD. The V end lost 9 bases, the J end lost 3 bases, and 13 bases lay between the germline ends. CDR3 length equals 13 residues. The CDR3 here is CATGPEWEETQYF. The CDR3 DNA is TGTGCCACCGGACCTGAATGGGAAGAGACCCAGTACTTC.

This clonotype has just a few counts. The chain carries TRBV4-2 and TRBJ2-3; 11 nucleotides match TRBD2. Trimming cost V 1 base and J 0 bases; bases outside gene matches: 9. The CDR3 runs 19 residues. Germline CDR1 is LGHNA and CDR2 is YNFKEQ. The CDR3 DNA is TGTGCCAGCAGCCAAGGGAGACTAGCGGGACCCTTTAGCACAGATACGCAGTATTTT. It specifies CASSQGRLAGPFSTDTQYF.

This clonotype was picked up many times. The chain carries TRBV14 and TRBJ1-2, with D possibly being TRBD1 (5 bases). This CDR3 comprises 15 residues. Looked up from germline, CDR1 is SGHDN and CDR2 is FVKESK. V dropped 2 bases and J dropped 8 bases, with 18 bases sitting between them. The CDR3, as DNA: TGTGCCAGCAGCCAATTGGACAAGGGAAGTAACGGCTACACCTTC. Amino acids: CASSQLDKGSNGYTF.

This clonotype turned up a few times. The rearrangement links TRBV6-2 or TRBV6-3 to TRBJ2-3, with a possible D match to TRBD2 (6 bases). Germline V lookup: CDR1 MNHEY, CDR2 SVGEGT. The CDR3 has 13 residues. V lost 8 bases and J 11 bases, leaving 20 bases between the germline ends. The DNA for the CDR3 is TGTGCCAGCGGGTTGGAGGGGAGGACGCTGCAGTATTTT. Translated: CASGLEGRTLQYF.

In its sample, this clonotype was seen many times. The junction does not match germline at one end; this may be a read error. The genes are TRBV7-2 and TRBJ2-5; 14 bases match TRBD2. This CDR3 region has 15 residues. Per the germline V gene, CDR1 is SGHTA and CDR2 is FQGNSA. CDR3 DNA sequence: TGTGCCAGCAGCTTAGAGCGACTAGCGGGGGGGCCGCAAATCTTC. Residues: CASSLERLAGGPQIF.

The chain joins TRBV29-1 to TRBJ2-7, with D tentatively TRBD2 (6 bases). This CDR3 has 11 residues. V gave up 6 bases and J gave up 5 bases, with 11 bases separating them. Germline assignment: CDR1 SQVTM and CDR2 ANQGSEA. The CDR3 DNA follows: TGCAGCGTGACCGGGGGTCACGAGCAGTACTTC. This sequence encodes CSVTGGHEQYF.

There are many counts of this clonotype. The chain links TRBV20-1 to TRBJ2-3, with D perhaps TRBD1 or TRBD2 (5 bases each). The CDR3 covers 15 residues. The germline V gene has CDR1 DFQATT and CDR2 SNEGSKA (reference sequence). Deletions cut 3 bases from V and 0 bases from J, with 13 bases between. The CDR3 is CSARGRDVSTDTQYF. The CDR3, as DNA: TGCAGTGCTAGGGGCCGGGACGTAAGCACAGATACGCAGTATTTT.

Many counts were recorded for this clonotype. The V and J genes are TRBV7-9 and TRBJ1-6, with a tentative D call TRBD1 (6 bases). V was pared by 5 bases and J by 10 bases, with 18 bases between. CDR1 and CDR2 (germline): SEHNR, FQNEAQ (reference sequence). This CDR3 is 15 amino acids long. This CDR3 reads CASSIVSGAESPLHF. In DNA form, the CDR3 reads TGTGCCAGCAGCATCGTCTCGGGGGCGGAATCACCCCTCCACTTT.

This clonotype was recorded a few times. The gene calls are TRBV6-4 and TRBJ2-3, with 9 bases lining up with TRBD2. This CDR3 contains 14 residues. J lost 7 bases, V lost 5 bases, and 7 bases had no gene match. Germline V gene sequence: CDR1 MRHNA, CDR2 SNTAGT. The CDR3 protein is CASSRIAGENTQYF. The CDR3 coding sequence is TGTGCCAGCAGTCGGATAGCGGGGGAGAATACGCAGTATTTT.

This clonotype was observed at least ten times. CDR3 sequence reads: CASSLGRLQDEQYF. The CDR3 nucleotides are TGCGCCAGCAGCTTGGGCAGGTTACAGGACGAGCAGTACTTC. The V gene is TRBV5-1, the J gene TRBJ2-7; D is possibly TRBD1 (5 bases). CDR1 is SGHRS and CDR2 is YFSETQ in the germline V gene. Trimming took off 0 bases at V and 5 bases at J, with 12 bases between the two ends. There are 14 residues in the CDR3.

Written as DNA, the CDR3 is TGTGCCAGCTCACCACCAACAGGGCCGAACACCGGGGAGCTGTTTTTT. Translated, it gives CASSPPTGPNTGELFF. The V and J genes are TRBV18 and TRBJ2-2; TRBD1 might be the D (6 bases). Germline assignment: CDR1 KGHSH and CDR2 LQKENI. V was trimmed by 0 bases and J by 0 bases, leaving 8 bases between them. This CDR3 contains 16 residues.

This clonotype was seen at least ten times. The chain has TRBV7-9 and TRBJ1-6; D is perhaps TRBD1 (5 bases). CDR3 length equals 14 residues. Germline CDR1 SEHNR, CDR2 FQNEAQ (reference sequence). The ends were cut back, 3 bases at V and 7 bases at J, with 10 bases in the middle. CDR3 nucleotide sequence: TGTGCCAGCAGCTTTACAGGCAACAATTCACCCCTCCACTTT. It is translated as CASSFTGNNSPLHF.

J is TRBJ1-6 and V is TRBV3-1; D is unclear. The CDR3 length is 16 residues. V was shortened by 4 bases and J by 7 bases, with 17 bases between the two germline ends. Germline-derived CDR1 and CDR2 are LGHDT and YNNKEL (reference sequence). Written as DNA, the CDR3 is TGTGCCAGCAGCCCCCGGGTGGGCCTTAGGAATTCACCCCTCCACTTT. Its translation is CASSPRVGLRNSPLHF.